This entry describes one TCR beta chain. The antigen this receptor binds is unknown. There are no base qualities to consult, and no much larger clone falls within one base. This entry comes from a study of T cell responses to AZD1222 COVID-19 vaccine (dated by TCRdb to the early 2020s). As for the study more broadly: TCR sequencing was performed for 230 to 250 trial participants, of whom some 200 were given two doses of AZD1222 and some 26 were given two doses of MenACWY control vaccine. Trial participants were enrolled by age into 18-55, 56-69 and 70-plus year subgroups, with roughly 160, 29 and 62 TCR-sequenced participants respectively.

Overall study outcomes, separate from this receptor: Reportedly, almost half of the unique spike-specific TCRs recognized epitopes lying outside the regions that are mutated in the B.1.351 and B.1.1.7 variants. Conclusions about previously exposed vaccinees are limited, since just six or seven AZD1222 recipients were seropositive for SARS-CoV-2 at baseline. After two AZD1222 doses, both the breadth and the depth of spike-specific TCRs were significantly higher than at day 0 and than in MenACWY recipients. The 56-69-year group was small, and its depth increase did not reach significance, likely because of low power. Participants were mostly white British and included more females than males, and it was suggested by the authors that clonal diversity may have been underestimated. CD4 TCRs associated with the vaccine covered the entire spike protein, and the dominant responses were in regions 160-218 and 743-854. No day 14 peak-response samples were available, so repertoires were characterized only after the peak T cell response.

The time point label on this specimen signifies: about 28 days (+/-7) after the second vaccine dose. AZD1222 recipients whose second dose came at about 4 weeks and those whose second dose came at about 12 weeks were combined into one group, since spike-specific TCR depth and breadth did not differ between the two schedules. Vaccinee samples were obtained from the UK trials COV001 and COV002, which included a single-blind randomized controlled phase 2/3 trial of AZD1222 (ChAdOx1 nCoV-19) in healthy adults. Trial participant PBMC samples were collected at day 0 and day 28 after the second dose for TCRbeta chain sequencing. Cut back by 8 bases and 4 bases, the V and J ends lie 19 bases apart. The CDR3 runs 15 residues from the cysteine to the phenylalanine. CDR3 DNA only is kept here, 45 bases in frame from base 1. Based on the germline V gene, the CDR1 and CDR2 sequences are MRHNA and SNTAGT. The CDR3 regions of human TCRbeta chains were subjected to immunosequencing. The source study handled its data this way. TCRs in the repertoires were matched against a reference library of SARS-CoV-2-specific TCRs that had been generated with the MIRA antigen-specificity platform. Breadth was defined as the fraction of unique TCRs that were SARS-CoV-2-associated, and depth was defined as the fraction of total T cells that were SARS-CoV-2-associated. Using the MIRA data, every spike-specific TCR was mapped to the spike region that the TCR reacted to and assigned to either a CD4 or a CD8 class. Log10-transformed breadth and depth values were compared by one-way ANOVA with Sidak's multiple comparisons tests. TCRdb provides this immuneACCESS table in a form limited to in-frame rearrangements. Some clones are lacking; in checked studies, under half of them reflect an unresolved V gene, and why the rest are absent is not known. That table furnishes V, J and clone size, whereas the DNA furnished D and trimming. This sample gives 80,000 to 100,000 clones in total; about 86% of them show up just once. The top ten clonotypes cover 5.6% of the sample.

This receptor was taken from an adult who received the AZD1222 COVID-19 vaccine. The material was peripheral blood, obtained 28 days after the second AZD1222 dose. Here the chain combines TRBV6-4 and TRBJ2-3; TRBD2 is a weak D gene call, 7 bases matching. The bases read TGTGCCAGCTCCGAGGGGGGGCGCGGTTCAGATACGCAGTATTTT. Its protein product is CASSEGGRGSDTQYF.